These 10 T cell receptor beta chains were all obtained from the same sample, sequenced in a study of blood T cell repertoires in COVID-19. This table comes from immunoSEQ multiplex PCR, and its TCRdb copy is limited to in-frame clones, with some not included. The profile shows approximately 140,000 clones, 80% to 90% of them singletons. Specimen: PBMCs or T cells enriched from blood (not recorded which). Receptor source: a woman aged 45-65 years with acute COVID-19.

The gene calls are TRBV14 and TRBJ1-1; 9 nucleotides match TRBD1. This CDR3 has 15 residues. V gave up 4 bases and J gave up 5 bases; unmatched junction bases: 8. From germline, CDR1 is SGHDN and CDR2 FVKESK. The CDR3 region is CASSRPGQGRTEAFF. In DNA, the CDR3 is TGTGCCAGCAGCCGCCCGGGACAGGGCAGGACTGAAGCTTTCTTT.

The chain uses TRBV27 and TRBJ2-3, with 7 nucleotides matching TRBD2. Germline-derived CDR1 and CDR2 are MNHEY and SMNVEV (reference sequence). V dropped 5 bases and J dropped 3; count of bases not matched to a gene: 14. CDR3 length equals 17 residues. CDR3 residues: CASSLLSGLAVTDTQYF. The CDR3 bases are TGTGCCAGCAGTCTCCTCTCAGGGCTAGCGGTTACAGATACGCAGTATTTT.

The genes are TRBV11-1 and TRBJ1-1, with D possibly matching TRBD1 (5 bases). Germline lookup yields CDR1 SGHAT and CDR2 FQDESV (reference sequence). V was clipped by 0 bases and J by 1 base, with 15 bases between them. The CDR3 length is 17 residues. The CDR3 sequence: CASSLARSGRRNTEAFF. The DNA of the CDR3 is TGTGCCAGCAGCTTAGCGCGTTCAGGGCGCAGGAACACTGAAGCTTTCTTT. Based on the CDR3 plus reference TRBV11-1 and TRBJ1-1, the full variable domain is EAEVAQSPRYKITEKSQAVAFWCDPISGHATLYWYRQILGQGPELLVQFQDESVVDDSQLPKDRFSAERLKGVDSTLKIQPAELGDSAMYLCASSLARSGRRNTEAFFGQGTRLTVV.

The chain is built from TRBV18 and TRBJ1-1; the D gene is possibly TRBD1 (5 bases). The ends were cut back, 6 bases at V and 1 base at J, with 9 bases in the middle. The length of the CDR3 is 13 residues. Germline V gives CDR1 KGHSH, CDR2 LQKENI. CDR3 sequence: CASSGGQNTEAFF. The CDR3 DNA is TGTGCCAGCTCGGGAGGACAGAACACTGAAGCTTTCTTT.

This clone was recorded only once. The rearrangement uses TRBV28 and TRBJ1-3; D unclear. V was cut by 8 bases and J by 10 bases, with 24 bases left in between. CDR1 MDHEN and CDR2 SYDVKM come from the germline V gene. The CDR3 sequence is 15 residues long. CDR3 in amino acids: CASQYWASGTLTIYF. The CDR3 nucleotides read TGTGCCAGCCAATATTGGGCCTCAGGTACCCTGACCATATATTTT. The full variable domain, completed using reference TRBV28 and TRBJ1-3, is DVKVTQSSRYLVKRTGEKVFLECVQDMDHENMFWYRQDPGLGLRLIYFSYDVKMKEKGDIPEGYSVSREKKERFSLILESASTNQTSMYLCASQYWASGTLTIYFGEGSWLTVV.

This clone was observed a few times. This chain joins TRBV5-8 and TRBJ2-1, with D perhaps TRBD2 (6 bases). The CDR3 consists of 16 residues. Trimming removed 0 bases at V and 6 bases at J, with 16 bases between. The germline V gene has CDR1 SGHTS and CDR2 YDEGEE. DNA of the CDR3: TGTGCCAGCAGCTTGGCCGAGGCGGGACCCGCCAATGAGCAGTTCTTC. This translates into CASSLAEAGPANEQFF. Based on the CDR3 plus reference TRBV5-8 and TRBJ2-1, the full variable domain is EAGVTQSPTHLIKTRGQQATLRCSPISGHTSVYWYQQALGLGLQFLLWYDEGEERNRGNFPPRFSGRQFPNYSSELNVNALELEDSALYLCASSLAEAGPANEQFFGPGTRLTVL.

J is TRBJ2-2 and V is TRBV29-1; 7 bases line up with TRBD1. The CDR3 loop spans 14 amino acids. Germline trimming cut 7 bases from V and 1 base from J; bases unmatched to any gene: 6. CDR1 SQVTM and CDR2 ANQGSEA come from the germline V gene. The CDR3 sequence is CSASTGQNTGELFF. In DNA, the CDR3 is TGCAGCGCTTCGACAGGGCAGAACACCGGGGAGCTGTTTTTT.

The chain links TRBV13 to TRBJ2-5, with 14 bases lining up with TRBD2. Germline loops: CDR1 PRHDT, CDR2 FYEKMQ (reference sequence). Germline trimming cut 8 bases from V and 1 base from J; bases unmatched to any gene: 6. CDR3 length: 16 amino acids. The CDR3 here is CASGLAGGRAQETQYF. The CDR3 nucleotides read TGTGCCAGCGGACTAGCGGGAGGTAGGGCCCAAGAGACCCAGTACTTC.

The V gene is TRBV9, the J gene TRBJ1-2, with D unresolved. Germline V gene data show CDR1 as SGDLS and CDR2 as YYNGEE. V was cut by 3 bases and J by 4 bases, with 19 bases left in between. There are 16 residues in the CDR3. The CDR3 here is CASSAGGRIGPYGYTF. The CDR3 DNA reads TGTGCCAGCAGCGCCGGAGGCAGGATCGGACCCTATGGCTACACCTTC.

V is TRBV10-2 and J is TRBJ1-2; D is uncertain. Trimming stripped 0 bases from V and 8 bases from J, with 13 bases between. The CDR3 runs to 14 residues. Looked up from germline, CDR1 is WSHSY and CDR2 is SAAADI. The CDR3 loop is CASSESLKTYGYTF. The CDR3 nucleotides are TGCGCCAGCAGTGAGTCTCTTAAAACATACGGCTACACCTTC.